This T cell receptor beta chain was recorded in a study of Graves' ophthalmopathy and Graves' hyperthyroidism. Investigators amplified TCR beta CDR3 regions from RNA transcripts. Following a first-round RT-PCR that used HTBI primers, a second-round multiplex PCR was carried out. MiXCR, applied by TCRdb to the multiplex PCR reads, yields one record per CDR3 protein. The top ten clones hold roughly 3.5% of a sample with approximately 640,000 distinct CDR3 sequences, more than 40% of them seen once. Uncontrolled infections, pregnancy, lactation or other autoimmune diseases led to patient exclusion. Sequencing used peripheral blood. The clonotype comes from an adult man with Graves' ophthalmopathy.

CDR3 sequence reads: CASSLLGYEKLFF. The CDR3 region has the DNA TGCGCCAGCAGCCTCCTTGGGTATGAAAAACTGTTTTTT. The V gene is TRBV5-1, the J gene TRBJ1-4; D is unresolved. Germline assignment: CDR1 SGHRS and CDR2 YFSETQ. Trimming shortened V by 4 bases and J by 6 bases, and 10 bases separated the two germline ends. This CDR3 has 13 residues.